The T cell receptor (beta chain) described here comes from a study of metastatic and nonmetastatic thyroid tumors. About the study: Repertoires of blood and of tissue (tumor or nodule) from malignant and benign thyroid patients were compared.

In germline, CDR1 is GTSNPN, CDR2 SVGIG (reference sequence). J lost 4 bases, V lost 2 bases, and 4 bases had no gene match. CDR3 length: 13 residues. Original processing methods: For papillary thyroid cancer, a distant-metastasis classifier was constructed from CDR3 differences observed across clinicopathological groups. TCRdb called clones again from the PCR reads with MiXCR. It is TCRdb's table, rather than the study itself, that gives the V and J calls and clone size. The sample consists of under 20,000 clones, more than 20% of them appearing once. Every patient underwent thyroid surgery untreated. Study findings and constraints: Malignant thyroid tumors reportedly had TCR beta diversity that was significantly higher than in benign nodules, in blood and tumor.

This clone occurred many times. Antigen specificity is unknown. The chain joins TRBV30 to TRBJ1-1; 7 nucleotides match TRBD1. The receptor comes from a male donor with papillary thyroid cancer or a benign thyroid nodule (not recorded which). Some clones in this sample may be carry-over from other donors' samples. The sequenced material came from blood. CDR3 sequence reads: CAWSLGQLTEAFF. The CDR3 DNA follows: TGTGCCTGGAGTTTGGGACAGCTCACTGAAGCTTTCTTT.